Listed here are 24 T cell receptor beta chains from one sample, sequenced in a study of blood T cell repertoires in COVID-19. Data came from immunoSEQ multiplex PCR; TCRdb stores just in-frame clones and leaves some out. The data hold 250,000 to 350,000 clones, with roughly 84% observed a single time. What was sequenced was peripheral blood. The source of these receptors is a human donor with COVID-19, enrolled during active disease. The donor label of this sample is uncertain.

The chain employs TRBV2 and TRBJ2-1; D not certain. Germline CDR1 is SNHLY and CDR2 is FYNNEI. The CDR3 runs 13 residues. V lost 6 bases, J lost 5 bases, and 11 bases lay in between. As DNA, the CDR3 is TGTGCCAGCAGGGAATTAGTGGACAATGAGCAGTTCTTC. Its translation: CASRELVDNEQFF.

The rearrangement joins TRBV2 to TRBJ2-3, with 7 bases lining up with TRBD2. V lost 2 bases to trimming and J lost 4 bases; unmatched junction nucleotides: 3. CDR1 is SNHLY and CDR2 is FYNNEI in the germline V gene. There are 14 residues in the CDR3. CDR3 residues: CASSELRESDTQYF. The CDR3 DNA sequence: TGTGCCAGCAGTGAACTGCGGGAGTCAGATACGCAGTATTTT.

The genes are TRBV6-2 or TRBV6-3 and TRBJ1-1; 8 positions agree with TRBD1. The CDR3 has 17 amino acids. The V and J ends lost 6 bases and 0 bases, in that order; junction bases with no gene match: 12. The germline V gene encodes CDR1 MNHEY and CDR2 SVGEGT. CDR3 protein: CASRPRQGTNLNTEAFF. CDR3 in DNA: TGTGCCAGCAGACCTAGACAGGGGACGAACTTGAACACTGAAGCTTTCTTT.

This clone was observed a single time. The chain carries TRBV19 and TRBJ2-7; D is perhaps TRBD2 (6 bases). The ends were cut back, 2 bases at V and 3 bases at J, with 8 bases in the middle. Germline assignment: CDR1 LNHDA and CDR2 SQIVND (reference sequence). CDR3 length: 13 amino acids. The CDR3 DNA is TGTGCCAGTAGTATAACCGGGAGCTACGAGCAGTACTTC. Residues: CASSITGSYEQYF.

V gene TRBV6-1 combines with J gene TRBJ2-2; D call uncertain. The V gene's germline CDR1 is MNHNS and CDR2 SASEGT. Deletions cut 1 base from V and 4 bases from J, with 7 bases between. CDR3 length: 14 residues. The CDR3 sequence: CASSEGQVTGELFF. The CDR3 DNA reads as TGTGCCAGCAGTGAAGGGCAGGTCACCGGGGAGCTGTTTTTT.

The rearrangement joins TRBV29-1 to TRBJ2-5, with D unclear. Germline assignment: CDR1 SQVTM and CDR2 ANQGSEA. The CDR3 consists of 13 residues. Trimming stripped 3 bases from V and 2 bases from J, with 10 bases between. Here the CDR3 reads CSVEGLQQETQYF. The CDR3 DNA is TGCAGCGTTGAGGGCTTACAACAAGAGACCCAGTACTTC.

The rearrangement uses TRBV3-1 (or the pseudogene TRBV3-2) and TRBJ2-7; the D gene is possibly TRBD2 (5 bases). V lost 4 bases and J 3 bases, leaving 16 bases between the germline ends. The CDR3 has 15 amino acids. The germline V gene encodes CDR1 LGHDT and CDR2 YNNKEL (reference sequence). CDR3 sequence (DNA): TGTGCCAGCAGCCCCCTCCGGGGTTTGGGCTACGAGCAGTACTTC. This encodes CASSPLRGLGYEQYF.

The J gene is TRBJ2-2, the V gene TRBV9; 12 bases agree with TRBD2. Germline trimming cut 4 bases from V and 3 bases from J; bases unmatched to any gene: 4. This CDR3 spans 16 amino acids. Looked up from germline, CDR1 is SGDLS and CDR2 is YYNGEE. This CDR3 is CASSSRLAGDTGELFF. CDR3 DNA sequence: TGTGCCAGCAGCTCTCGACTAGCGGGAGACACCGGGGAGCTGTTTTTT. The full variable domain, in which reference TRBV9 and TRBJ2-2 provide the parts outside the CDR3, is DSGVTQTPKHLITATGQRVTLRCSPRSGDLSVYWYQQSLDQGLQFLIQYYNGEERAKGNILERFSAQQFPDLHSELNLSSLELGDSALYFCASSSRLAGDTGELFFGEGSRLTVL.

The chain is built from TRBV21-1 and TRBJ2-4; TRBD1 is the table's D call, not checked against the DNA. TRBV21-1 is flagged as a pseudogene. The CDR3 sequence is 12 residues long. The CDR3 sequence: CASSKDNPIQYF. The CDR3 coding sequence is TGTGCCAGCAGCAAAGACAATCCCATTCAGTACTTC.

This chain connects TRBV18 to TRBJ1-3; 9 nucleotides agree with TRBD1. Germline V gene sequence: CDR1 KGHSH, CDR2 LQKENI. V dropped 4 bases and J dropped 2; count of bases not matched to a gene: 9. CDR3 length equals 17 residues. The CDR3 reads CASSQTTGGGPGNTIYF. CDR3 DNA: TGTGCCAGCTCACAAACTACAGGGGGCGGCCCTGGAAACACCATATATTTT.

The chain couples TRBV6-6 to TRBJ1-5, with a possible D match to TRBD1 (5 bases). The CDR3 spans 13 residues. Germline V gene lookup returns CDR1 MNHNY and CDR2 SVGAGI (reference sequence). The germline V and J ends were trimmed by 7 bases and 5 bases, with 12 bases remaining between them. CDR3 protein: CASTDSSYQPQHF. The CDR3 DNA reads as TGTGCCAGCACCGACAGTTCGTATCAGCCCCAGCATTTT.

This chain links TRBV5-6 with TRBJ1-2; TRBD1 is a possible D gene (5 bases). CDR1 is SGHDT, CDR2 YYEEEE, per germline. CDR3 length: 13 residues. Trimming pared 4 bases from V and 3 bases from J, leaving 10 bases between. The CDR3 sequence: CASSQGQDYGYTF. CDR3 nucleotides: TGTGCCAGCAGCCAGGGCCAAGACTATGGCTACACCTTC.

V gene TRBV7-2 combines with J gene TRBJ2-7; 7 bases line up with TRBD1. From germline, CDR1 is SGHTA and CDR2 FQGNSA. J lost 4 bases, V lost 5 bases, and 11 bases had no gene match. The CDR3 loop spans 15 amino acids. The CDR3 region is CASSRLRGQAYEQYF. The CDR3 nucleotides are TGTGCCAGCAGCCGGTTGCGTGGACAGGCATACGAGCAGTACTTC.

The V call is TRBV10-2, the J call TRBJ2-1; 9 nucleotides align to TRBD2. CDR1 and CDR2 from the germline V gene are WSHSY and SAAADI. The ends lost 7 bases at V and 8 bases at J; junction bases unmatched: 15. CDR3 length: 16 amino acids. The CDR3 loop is CASIGGLAGSTDEQFF. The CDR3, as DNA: TGCGCCAGCATTGGCGGGCTAGCGGGAAGTACCGATGAGCAGTTCTTC.

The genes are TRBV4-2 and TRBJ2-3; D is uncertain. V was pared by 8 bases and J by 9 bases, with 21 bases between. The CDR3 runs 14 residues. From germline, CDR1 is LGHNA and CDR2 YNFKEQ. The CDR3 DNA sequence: TGTGCCAGCCACAACCCGCCAACAGATCGGACGCAGTATTTT. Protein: CASHNPPTDRTQYF.

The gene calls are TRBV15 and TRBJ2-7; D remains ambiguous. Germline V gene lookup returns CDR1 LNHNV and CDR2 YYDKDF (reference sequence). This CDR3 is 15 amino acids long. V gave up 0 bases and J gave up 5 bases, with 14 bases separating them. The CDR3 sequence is CATSRDGALRDEQYF. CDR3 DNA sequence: TGTGCCACCAGCAGAGATGGTGCGTTGCGCGACGAGCAGTACTTC.

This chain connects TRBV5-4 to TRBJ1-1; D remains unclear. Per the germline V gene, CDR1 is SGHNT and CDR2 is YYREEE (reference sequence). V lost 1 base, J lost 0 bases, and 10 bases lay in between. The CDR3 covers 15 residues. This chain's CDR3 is CASSLSTLMNTEAFF. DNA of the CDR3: TGTGCCAGCAGCTTGAGTACTCTCATGAACACTGAAGCTTTCTTT. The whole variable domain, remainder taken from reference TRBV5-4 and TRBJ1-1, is ETGVTQSPTHLIKTRGQQVTLRCSSQSGHNTVSWYQQALGQGPQFIFQYYREEENGRGNFPPRFSGLQFPNYSSELNVNALELDDSALYLCASSLSTLMNTEAFFGQGTRLTVV.

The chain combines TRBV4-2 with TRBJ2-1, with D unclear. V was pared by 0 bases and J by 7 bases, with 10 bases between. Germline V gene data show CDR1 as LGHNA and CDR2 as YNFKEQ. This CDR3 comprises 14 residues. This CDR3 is CASSQDLASNEQFF. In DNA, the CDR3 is TGTGCCAGCAGCCAAGATTTGGCTTCAAATGAGCAGTTCTTC.

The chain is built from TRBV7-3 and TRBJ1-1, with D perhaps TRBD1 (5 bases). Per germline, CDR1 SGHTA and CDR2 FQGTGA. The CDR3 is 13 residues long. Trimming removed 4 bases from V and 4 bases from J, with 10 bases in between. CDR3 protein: CASSSTGITEAFF. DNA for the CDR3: TGTGCCAGCAGCTCTACAGGTATCACTGAAGCTTTCTTT.

CDR3 residues: CASSSSTGGGNTIYF. CDR3 nucleotide sequence: TGTGCCAGCAGCTCCTCGACAGGGGGTGGAAACACCATATATTTT. The rearrangement links TRBV6-5 to TRBJ1-3; TRBD1 matches at 9 bases. CDR3 length equals 15 residues. The V segment lost 6 bases and the J segment 3 bases; nucleotides outside the gene matches: 6. Germline V lookup: CDR1 MNHEY, CDR2 SVGAGI.

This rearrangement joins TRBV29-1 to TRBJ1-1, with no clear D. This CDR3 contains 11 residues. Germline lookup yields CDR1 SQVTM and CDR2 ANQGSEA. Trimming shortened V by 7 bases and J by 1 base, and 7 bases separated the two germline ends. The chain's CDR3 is CSGGRNTEAFF. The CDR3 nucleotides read TGCAGCGGAGGGAGGAACACTGAAGCTTTCTTT.

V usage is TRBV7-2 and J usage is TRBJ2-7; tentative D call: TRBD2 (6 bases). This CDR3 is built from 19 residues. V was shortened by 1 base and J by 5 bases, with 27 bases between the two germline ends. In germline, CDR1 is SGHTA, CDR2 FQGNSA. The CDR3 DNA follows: TGTGCCAGCAGCTTAGTTCTACGCCCTCTACCGGGAGTAATCCACGAGCAGTACTTC. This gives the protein CASSLVLRPLPGVIHEQYF.

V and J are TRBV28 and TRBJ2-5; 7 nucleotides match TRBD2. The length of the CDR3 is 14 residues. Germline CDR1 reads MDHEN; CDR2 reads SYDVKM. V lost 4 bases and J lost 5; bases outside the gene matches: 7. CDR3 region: CASSSIGGSETQYF. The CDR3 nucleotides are TGTGCCAGCAGTTCCATCGGGGGGAGTGAGACCCAGTACTTC.

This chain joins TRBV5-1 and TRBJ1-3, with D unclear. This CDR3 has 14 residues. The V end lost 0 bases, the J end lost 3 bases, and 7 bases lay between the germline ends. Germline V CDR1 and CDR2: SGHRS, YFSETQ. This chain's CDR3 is CASSLASVGNTIYF. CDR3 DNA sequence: TGCGCCAGCAGCTTGGCGTCAGTTGGAAACACCATATATTTT. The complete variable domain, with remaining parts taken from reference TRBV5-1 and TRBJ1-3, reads KAGVTQTPRYLIKTRGQQVTLSCSPISGHRSVSWYQQTPGQGLQFLFEYFSETQRNKGNFPGRFSGRQFSNSRSEMNVSTLELGDSALYLCASSLASVGNTIYFGEGSWLTVV.